The 11 T cell receptor beta chains presented below share a single source sample, sequenced in a study of beta chain features in type 1 diabetes. Whole-study findings and limits: Shortening that was moderate but significant affected the TCRB CDR3s of Type 1 diabetes patients in all four CD4+ subsets.

The sequenced template was cDNA made from the entire isolated RNA. Here immunoSEQ multiplex PCR was the method, and the copy in TCRdb shows in-frame clones only, minus some. The table includes 600,000 to 700,000 clones, roughly 12% detected once. No antigen is known for these receptors. The sample taken for sequencing was naive CD4+ T cells from blood. The receptors were sampled from a man between 18 and 29 years old with type 1 diabetes.

This clone came up a few times. The rearrangement uses TRBV28 and TRBJ1-2; the match to TRBD1 covers 9 bases. From germline, CDR1 is MDHEN and CDR2 SYDVKM. V lost 5 bases, J lost 8 bases, and 9 bases stayed unmatched. This CDR3 is 14 amino acids long. The CDR3, as DNA: TGTGCCAGCAGTCCTTCCTGGACAGGGGACGGCTACACCTTC. Amino acid sequence: CASSPSWTGDGYTF.

In its sample, this clone was seen a few times. The CDR3, as DNA: TGTGCCTGGGACTCCCTATACCGGGACACTGAAGCTTTCTTT. It translates to CAWDSLYRDTEAFF. This chain links TRBV30 with TRBJ1-1; D uncertain. The V gene lost 5 bases and the J gene lost 3 bases, with 16 bases spanning the gap. CDR3 length equals 14 residues. CDR1 and CDR2 (germline): GTSNPN, SVGIG (reference sequence).

This clone occurred a few times. A much more abundant neighbour one base away suggests this may be a read error. The chain couples TRBV11-3 to TRBJ2-3; D unresolved. V shed 6 bases and J shed 2 bases, with 3 bases lying between them. The CDR3 covers 11 residues. Germline V gene data show CDR1 as SGHNT and CDR2 as YENEEA. DNA for the CDR3: TGTGCCAGCAGTGCCACAGATACGCAGTATTTT. It encodes CASSATDTQYF.

The rearrangement joins TRBV2 to TRBJ2-7, with 9 bases lining up with TRBD1. V dropped 11 bases and J dropped 5; count of bases not matched to a gene: 4. This CDR3 contains 11 residues. Germline CDR1 and CDR2: SNHLY and FYNNEI. DNA for the CDR3: TGTGCCTACACAGGGGGCCACGAGCAGTACTTC. Translating gives CAYTGGHEQYF.

This clone was found a few times. The chain couples TRBV10-1 to TRBJ2-7; 12 nucleotides align to TRBD2. Germline loops: CDR1 WNHNN, CDR2 SYGVQD (reference sequence). The CDR3 is made up of 14 amino acids. J lost 7 bases, V lost 4 bases, and 5 bases had no gene match. The CDR3 DNA reads TGCGCCAGCAGTGGGACTAGCGGGGTTCGAGAGCAGTACTTC. Its translation: CASSGTSGVREQYF.

The V gene is TRBV4-1, the J gene TRBJ2-2; D may be TRBD1 (5 bases). Trimming removed 5 bases from V and 5 bases from J, with 9 bases in between. This CDR3 has 13 amino acids. Germline CDR1 and CDR2: MGHRA and YSYEKL. The CDR3 loop reads CASSKGATGELFF. In nucleotides, the CDR3 is TGCGCCAGCAGCAAAGGGGCGACCGGGGAGCTGTTTTTT.

CDR3 region: CSARYAYGYTF. The CDR3 nucleotides read TGCAGTGCTAGGTACGCCTATGGCTACACCTTC. The chain employs TRBV20-1 and TRBJ1-2; no reliable D call. This CDR3 comprises 11 residues. Per the germline V gene, CDR1 is DFQATT and CDR2 is SNEGSKA (reference sequence). Trimming shortened V by 3 bases and J by 4 bases, and 6 bases separated the two germline ends.

This sequence joins TRBV27 and TRBJ2-7, with D perhaps TRBD1 (6 bases). The germline V and J ends were trimmed by 1 base and 2 bases, with 12 bases remaining between them. The CDR3 sequence is 15 residues long. Germline lookup yields CDR1 MNHEY and CDR2 SMNVEV (reference sequence). In DNA form, the CDR3 reads TGTGCCAGCAGTTTATTGGGGGCAGGGGCCTACGAGCAGTACTTC. Translating gives CASSLLGAGAYEQYF.

This clone was picked up a small number of times. The V call is TRBV5-4, the J call TRBJ2-7; 9 bases fit TRBD1. Trimming removed 4 bases from V and 6 bases from J; junction bases left unmatched: 14. The germline V gene has CDR1 SGHNT and CDR2 YYREEE (reference sequence). CDR3 length: 16 residues. For the CDR3, the DNA is TGTGCCAGCAGCCTCCCCGTAGGACAGGGGAGTTTCGAGCAGTACTTC. Translation gives CASSLPVGQGSFEQYF.

The rearrangement uses TRBV7-8 and TRBJ2-3; 8 positions agree with TRBD1. This CDR3 region has 13 residues. With V trimmed by 5 bases and J by 8 bases, 6 bases remained unmatched. Germline values: CDR1 SGHVS, CDR2 FQNEAQ. This chain's CDR3 is CASSPRGQGTQYF. In DNA form, the CDR3 reads TGTGCCAGCAGCCCCAGGGGGCAGGGTACGCAGTATTTT.

V usage is TRBV29-1 and J usage is TRBJ1-1; tentative D call: TRBD1 (5 bases). Trimming removed 4 bases from V and 5 bases from J, with 17 bases in between. CDR1 is SQVTM and CDR2 is ANQGSEA in the germline V gene. This CDR3 spans 14 amino acids. The CDR3 DNA reads as TGCAGCGTTGGGGATGGGGCTGATCGGACTGAAGCTTTCTTT. It is translated as CSVGDGADRTEAFF.